Below, 18 T cell receptor beta chains from the same sample are listed, as sequenced in a study of blood T cells in healthy people across ages. The second PCR ran about 6 to 12 cycles with a sample-barcoded 5' primer and J-beta primers. Each CDR3 protein gets one entry after TCRdb re-called the 5' RACE reads with MiXCR. This sample has 800,000 to 950,000 distinct CDR3 sequences, with roughly 48% found just once. The sequenced sample was blood. The receptors stem from a man aged 25 to 40 in good health.

Regarding this clonotype: One end of the junction does not line up with germline, which may come from a read error. The chain combines TRBV7-9 with TRBJ1-5, with D tentatively TRBD1 (5 bases). CDR3 size: 17 residues. Germline CDR1 and CDR2: SEHNR and FQNEAQ (reference sequence). This CDR3 is CGSSLTPETAKSLPQHF. The CDR3 nucleotides are TGTGGCAGCAGCTTAACACCGGAGACAGCCAAAAGTCTTCCCCAGCATTTT.

The chain joins TRBV4-2 to TRBJ2-3; D is possibly TRBD1 (5 bases). The ends were cut back, 1 base at V and 4 bases at J, with 12 bases in the middle. CDR1 is LGHNA and CDR2 is YNFKEQ in the germline V gene. This CDR3 spans 15 amino acids. This CDR3 is CASSQGQIVPDTQYF. CDR3 coding DNA: TGTGCCAGCAGCCAAGGACAGATTGTCCCAGATACGCAGTATTTT.

At least ten counts were recorded for this clonotype. The rearrangement joins TRBV4-2 to TRBJ1-2, with a tentative D call TRBD1 (5 bases). Germline CDR1 reads LGHNA; CDR2 reads YNFKEQ. The CDR3 runs to 16 residues. V gave up 0 bases and J gave up 2 bases, with 13 bases separating them. CDR3 sequence: CASSQDVAGKNYGYTF. CDR3 bases: TGTGCCAGCAGCCAAGATGTGGCAGGGAAGAACTATGGCTACACCTTC.

The rearrangement links TRBV5-1 to TRBJ2-7, with D perhaps being TRBD1 or TRBD2 (6 bases each). Between the trimmed V and J ends, which lost 7 bases and 2 bases, there was a span of 16 bases. The CDR3 consists of 14 residues. From germline, CDR1 is SGHRS and CDR2 YFSETQ. The CDR3: CASHLEGGTYEQYF. The CDR3 region has the DNA TGCGCCAGCCATCTAGAAGGGGGGACCTACGAGCAGTACTTC.

This clonotype has more than one count but fewer than ten. The chain links TRBV30 to TRBJ2-1; maybe TRBD1 (6 bases). This CDR3 is built from 16 residues. Germline V lookup: CDR1 GTSNPN, CDR2 SVGIG (reference sequence). V lost 4 bases and J 0 bases, leaving 16 bases between the germline ends. The CDR3 DNA reads TGTGCCTGGATTCGGCCCGGACAGAGCTCCTACAATGAGCAGTTCTTC. This gives the protein CAWIRPGQSSYNEQFF.

The rearrangement uses TRBV3-1 and TRBJ2-2, with D tentatively TRBD1 or TRBD2 (6 bases each). Trimming took 0 bases from V and 4 from J, leaving 12 bases between them. The length of the CDR3 is 16 residues. Germline loops: CDR1 LGHDT, CDR2 YNNKEL (reference sequence). CDR3: CASSQESGAGTGELFF. In DNA form, the CDR3 reads TGTGCCAGCAGCCAAGAGTCGGGGGCGGGCACCGGGGAGCTGTTTTTT.

The chain has TRBV28 and TRBJ2-7; either TRBD1 or TRBD2 may supply D (7 bases each). V lost 2 bases and J 2 bases, leaving 16 bases between the germline ends. From germline, CDR1 is MDHEN and CDR2 SYDVKM. CDR3 length: 16 residues. CDR3 DNA: TGTGCCAGCAGTTTAAGGGGGCTAGCGGAAGCCTACGAGCAGTACTTC. The encoded protein is CASSLRGLAEAYEQYF.

This clonotype was detected only a few times. This chain uses TRBV29-1 with TRBJ2-1, with 7 bases identical to TRBD1. With 6 bases clipped from V and 2 bases from J, the junction kept 7 bases outside the gene matches. The germline CDR1 and CDR2 sequences are SQVTM and ANQGSEA. The CDR3 length is 14 residues. CDR3: CSVGGGTAYNEQFF. The CDR3 DNA sequence: TGCAGCGTAGGAGGTGGGACAGCCTACAATGAGCAGTTCTTC.

This clonotype appeared a few times. V gene TRBV13 combines with J gene TRBJ2-3, with unresolved D. Trimming stripped 2 bases from V and 6 bases from J, with 15 bases between. The germline CDR1 and CDR2 sequences are PRHDT and FYEKMQ (reference sequence). The CDR3 runs to 15 residues. DNA for the CDR3: TGTGCCAGCAGCTTATTAGGCGGAGCGAAGGATACGCAGTATTTT. It translates to CASSLLGGAKDTQYF.

The chain has TRBV27 and TRBJ1-2; D is undetermined. The V end was cut by 11 bases, the J end by 8 bases, with 18 bases between. The CDR3 is 12 amino acids. Germline CDR1 reads MNHEY; CDR2 reads SMNVEV (reference sequence). The CDR3 protein is CAGGQLGGGYTF. The CDR3 DNA reads TGTGCCGGCGGGCAATTGGGAGGCGGCTACACCTTC.

The chain uses TRBV30 and TRBJ2-4, with D perhaps matching TRBD1 or TRBD2 (6 bases each). Germline CDR1 reads GTSNPN; CDR2 reads SVGIG (reference sequence). The V end was cut by 0 bases, the J end by 3 bases, with 15 bases between. The CDR3 length is 16 residues. CDR3 region: CAWSVRSGGYKNIQYF. The CDR3 nucleotides are TGTGCCTGGAGTGTAAGGTCCGGGGGCTACAAAAACATTCAGTACTTC.

The chain couples TRBV4-3 to TRBJ1-2; 10 bases are a match to TRBD1. Germline-derived CDR1 and CDR2 are LGHNA and YSLEER. V lost 3 bases, J lost 4 bases, and 5 bases stayed unmatched. This CDR3 region has 15 residues. The CDR3 DNA reads TGCGCCAGCAGCCATCGGGGACAGGGGAGCTATGGCTACACCTTC. Its translation: CASSHRGQGSYGYTF.

This chain links TRBV18 with TRBJ2-7; 8 positions match TRBD1. The ends lost 5 bases at V and 3 bases at J; junction bases unmatched: 6. The CDR3 runs 14 residues. In germline, CDR1 is KGHSH, CDR2 LQKENI. Here the CDR3 reads CASSETGASYEQYF. DNA of the CDR3: TGTGCCAGCTCAGAGACAGGGGCTAGCTACGAGCAGTACTTC.

The CDR3 loop reads CASSLGPGDSYEQYF. CDR3 nucleotide sequence: TGTGCCAGCAGCTTGGGGCCAGGGGACTCCTACGAGCAGTACTTC. The rearrangement joins TRBV13 to TRBJ2-7, with TRBD1 as a possible D gene (6 bases). V was clipped by 3 bases and J by 0 bases, with 12 bases between them. The CDR3 sequence is 15 residues long. CDR1 and CDR2 (germline): PRHDT, FYEKMQ (reference sequence).

The CDR3 nucleotides are TGTGCCAGCAGTCCGCTAGAGGGGGGACAGGGGGATATCACTGAAGCTTTCTTT. Protein product: CASSPLEGGQGDITEAFF. The chain combines TRBV27 with TRBJ1-1; 11 positions match TRBD1. The V segment lost 5 bases and the J segment 4 bases; nucleotides outside the gene matches: 15. Germline V lookup: CDR1 MNHEY, CDR2 SMNVEV (reference sequence). The CDR3 contains 18 residues.

As for this clonotype: At one end, the junction sequence differs from germline, possibly due to a read error. This chain joins TRBV5-5 and TRBJ2-5; 9 bases align to TRBD1. TRBJ2-7 explains the end of the DNA better; the J call may be wrong. This CDR3 is built from 14 residues. Per germline, CDR1 SGHKS and CDR2 YYEKEE (reference sequence). CDR3 nucleotides: TGTGCTAGCAGCCTATGGACAGGGGAAAACGAGCAGTACTTC. Translation gives CASSLWTGENEQYF.

As concerns this clonotype: With a much larger clone just one base away, this may be a read error. The chain carries TRBV12-3 or TRBV12-4 and TRBJ2-3, with no clear D. Trimming pared 4 bases from V and 4 bases from J, leaving 15 bases between. This CDR3 is 15 amino acids long. The CDR3 reads CASSSHSLYADTQYF. The CDR3 region has the DNA TGTGCCAGCAGTTCGCACAGTCTCTACGCAGATACGCAGTATTTT.

V gene TRBV20-1 combines with J gene TRBJ2-5; D is uncertain. The CDR3 spans 14 residues. Germline assignment: CDR1 DFQATT and CDR2 SNEGSKA (reference sequence). The V end was cut by 5 bases, the J end by 0 bases, with 13 bases between. CDR3 coding DNA: TGCAGTGCTGGTAGAATGGGCAACCAAGAGACCCAGTACTTC. Its translation is CSAGRMGNQETQYF.